A single sample is the source of the 8 T cell receptor beta chains below, sequenced in a study of blood T cells in healthy people across ages. A J-beta primer mix and a sample-barcoded 5' primer were used in a second PCR of roughly 6 to 11 cycles. Each CDR3 protein is one row after TCRdb ran MiXCR on the 5' RACE reads. The table has fewer than 950,000 distinct CDR3 sequences, around 36% seen once. The sample comprised blood. The receptor set was obtained from a man between 18 and 35 years old in good health.

In its sample, this clonotype was seen many times. The chain has TRBV20-1 and TRBJ2-7; 8 positions match TRBD1. From germline, CDR1 is DFQATT and CDR2 SNEGSKA (reference sequence). The V gene end was trimmed by 0 bases and the J gene end by 5 bases; junction bases not matched to a gene: 9. The CDR3 has 15 amino acids. This CDR3 reads CSARDLGRGLNEQYF. The CDR3 DNA is TGCAGTGCTAGAGATCTCGGCAGGGGGCTTAACGAGCAGTACTTC.

The rearrangement links TRBV6-6 to TRBJ2-2; 9 bases align to TRBD2. This CDR3 spans 16 amino acids. Germline V gene data show CDR1 as MNHNY and CDR2 as SVGAGI (reference sequence). With V trimmed by 5 bases and J by 7 bases, 11 bases remained unmatched. CDR3: CASSRPSGAHGGELFF. The CDR3 bases are TGTGCCAGCAGTCGCCCTAGCGGGGCCCACGGCGGGGAGCTGTTTTTT.

The chain combines TRBV4-3 with TRBJ2-1; D may correspond to TRBD1 or TRBD2 (5 bases each). The CDR3 is made up of 16 amino acids. Germline V gives CDR1 LGHNA, CDR2 YSLEER. The V end lost 3 bases, the J end lost 6 bases, and 18 bases lay between the germline ends. As DNA, the CDR3 is TGCGCCAGCAGCCAGGCCCAGATGACGGGGCTCAATGAGCAGTTCTTC. Its protein is CASSQAQMTGLNEQFF.

This chain uses TRBV28 with TRBJ2-7, with D perhaps given as TRBD1 or TRBD2 (5 bases each). The V end was cut by 4 bases, the J end by 7 bases, with 29 bases between. In germline, CDR1 is MDHEN, CDR2 SYDVKM. CDR3 length equals 18 residues. The CDR3: CASSSPTSGTSSYNEQYF. CDR3 in DNA: TGTGCCAGCAGTTCACCTACCTCAGGGACGTCTTCCTACAATGAGCAGTACTTC.

The chain carries TRBV7-9 and TRBJ1-1, with unresolved D. Germline loops: CDR1 SEHNR, CDR2 FQNEAQ (reference sequence). There are 17 residues in the CDR3. V was trimmed by 5 bases and J by 1 base, leaving 20 bases between them. For the CDR3, the DNA is TGTGCCAGCAGCCCAACGCAACTCGGGCACACGAACACTGAAGCTTTCTTT. It yields the protein CASSPTQLGHTNTEAFF.

Concerning this clonotype itself: The junction shows a germline mismatch at one end, possibly a read error. V is TRBV20-1 and J is TRBJ2-3, with TRBD2 matching over 7 bases. In germline, CDR1 is DFQATT, CDR2 SNEGSKA (reference sequence). The CDR3 runs to 15 residues. This CDR3 reads CSARDRGVGEDTQYF. CDR3 coding DNA: TGTAGTGCTAGAGATCGGGGGGTTGGGGAAGATACGCAGTATTTT.

V and J are TRBV9 and TRBJ2-1; D is perhaps TRBD2 (5 bases). Gene TRBJ2-7 matches the end of the DNA better, so the J call may be wrong. From germline, CDR1 is SGDLS and CDR2 YYNGEE. The CDR3 length is 15 residues. The CDR3 spells CASSVGRGQYNEQYF. In nucleotides, the CDR3 is TGTGCCAGCAGCGTAGGAAGAGGGCAGTACAATGAGCAGTACTTC.

This clonotype was seen at least ten times. This chain uses TRBV12-3 or TRBV12-4 with TRBJ2-3; the match to TRBD2 covers 7 bases. V dropped 3 bases and J dropped 4; count of bases not matched to a gene: 7. There are 15 residues in the CDR3. The CDR3 region is CASSLSASGADTQYF. CDR3 bases: TGTGCCAGCAGTTTGTCCGCTAGCGGAGCAGATACGCAGTATTTT.